The source of this TCR beta chain is a study of control samples from healthy donors and cancer patients. This CDR3 has 15 residues. CDR1 and CDR2 (germline): SGHNT, YYREEE (reference sequence). V was trimmed by 4 bases and J by 5 bases, leaving 16 bases between them. TCRdb's table, derived via immunoSEQ multiplex PCR, lists solely in-frame clones and lacks some. The sample yields roughly 100,000 clones, around four fifths seen once. This clonotype originated in a woman aged 45-59 years in good health. Sequences were obtained from blood. The J gene is TRBJ2-1, the V gene TRBV5-4, with D possibly TRBD1 on 5 matching bases. The chain's CDR3 is CASSRALGPHNEQFF. In nucleotides, the CDR3 is TGTGCCAGCAGCCGAGCGTTGGGGCCACACAATGAGCAGTTCTTC.